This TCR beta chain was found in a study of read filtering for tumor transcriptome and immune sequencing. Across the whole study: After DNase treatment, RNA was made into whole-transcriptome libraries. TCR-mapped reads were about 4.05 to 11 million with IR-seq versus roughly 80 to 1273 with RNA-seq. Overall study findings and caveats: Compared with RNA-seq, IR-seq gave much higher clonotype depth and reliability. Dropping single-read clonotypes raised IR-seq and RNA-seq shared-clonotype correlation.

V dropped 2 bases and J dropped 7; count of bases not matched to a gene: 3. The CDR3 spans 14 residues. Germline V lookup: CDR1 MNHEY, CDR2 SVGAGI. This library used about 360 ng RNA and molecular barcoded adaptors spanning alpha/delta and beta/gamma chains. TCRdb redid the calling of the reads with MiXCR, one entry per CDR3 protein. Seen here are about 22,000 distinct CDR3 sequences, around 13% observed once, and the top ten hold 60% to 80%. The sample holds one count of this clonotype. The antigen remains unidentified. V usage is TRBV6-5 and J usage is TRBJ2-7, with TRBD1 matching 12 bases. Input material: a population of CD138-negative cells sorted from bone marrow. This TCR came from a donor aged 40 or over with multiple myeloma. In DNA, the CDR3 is TGTGCCAGCAGTTACGGGACAGGGGGCGAAGAGCAGTACTTC. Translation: CASSYGTGGEEQYF.